These 18 T cell receptor beta chains share one sample of origin, sequenced in a study of blood T cell repertoires in COVID-19. Using immunoSEQ multiplex PCR, the repertoire was profiled, and TCRdb retains in-frame clones only, with some absent. The sample consists of some 150,000 clones, roughly 78% of them appearing once. What was sequenced was peripheral blood. The receptors shown here come from a man older than 75 with acute or convalescent COVID-19.

This clone showed up just a few times. The gene calls are TRBV6-2 or TRBV6-3 and TRBJ1-5; D gene ambiguous. CDR3 length: 14 amino acids. The germline CDR1 and CDR2 sequences are MNHEY and SVGEGT. Trimming stripped 2 bases from V and 7 bases from J, with 12 bases between. CDR3 in amino acids: CASSYAGLEQPQHF. CDR3 in DNA: TGTGCCAGCAGTTACGCGGGTCTGGAACAGCCCCAGCATTTT.

J is TRBJ2-1 and V is TRBV7-8; D is perhaps TRBD2 (6 bases). The germline CDR1 and CDR2 sequences are SGHVS and FQNEAQ. V lost 3 bases and J 6 bases, leaving 21 bases between the germline ends. CDR3 length equals 17 residues. CDR3: CASSFSLSGVRGNEQFF. The CDR3 DNA is TGTGCCAGCAGCTTTTCCTTGTCGGGGGTTCGGGGCAATGAGCAGTTCTTC.

This clone showed up just once. V usage is TRBV15 and J usage is TRBJ1-3; 8 nucleotides align to TRBD1. The CDR3 extends over 17 amino acids. Germline V gene sequence: CDR1 LNHNV, CDR2 YYDKDF (reference sequence). J was trimmed by 0 bases and V by 3 bases; bases with no gene match: 7. The chain's CDR3 is CATSSDAGGTSGNTIYF. The CDR3 coding sequence is TGTGCCACCAGCAGTGATGCAGGGGGCACCTCTGGAAACACCATATATTTT. The entire variable domain, with the rest obtained from reference TRBV15 and TRBJ1-3, is as follows: DAMVIQNPRYQVTQFGKPVTLSCSQTLNHNVMYWYQQKSSQAPKLLFHYYDKDFNNEADTPDNFQSRRPNTSFCFLDIRSPGLGDTAMYLCATSSDAGGTSGNTIYFGEGSWLTVV.

This clone showed up just a few times. The gene calls are TRBV9 and TRBJ1-2, with a weak D call TRBD1 (5 bases). The CDR3 runs to 13 residues. Germline CDR1 reads SGDLS; CDR2 reads YYNGEE. The germline V and J ends were trimmed by 5 bases and 0 bases, with 8 bases remaining between them. CDR3 amino acids: CASRGPPNYGYTF. CDR3 bases: TGTGCCAGCAGGGGGCCTCCTAACTATGGCTACACCTTC.

The genes are TRBV5-4 and TRBJ2-7; a weak D match, TRBD2 (6 bases). V dropped 3 bases and J dropped 2 bases, with 15 bases sitting between them. Germline V gene sequence: CDR1 SGHNT, CDR2 YYREEE (reference sequence). This CDR3 region has 15 residues. The CDR3 DNA follows: TGTGCCAGCAGCTCCGGGACTGTGAATACCTACGAGCAGTACGTC. Protein sequence: CASSSGTVNTYEQYV.

The V and J genes are TRBV27 and TRBJ2-1; 8 positions agree with TRBD2. The CDR3 is 16 amino acids. The V gene's germline CDR1 is MNHEY and CDR2 SMNVEV (reference sequence). The V segment lost 6 bases and the J segment 0 bases; nucleotides outside the gene matches: 7. CDR3 DNA sequence: TGTGCCAGCAGGGCCTTGGCGGGGGGCTCCTACAATGAGCAGTTCTTC. The encoded protein is CASRALAGGSYNEQFF.

The chain has TRBV5-1 and TRBJ1-2, with TRBD1 as a possible D gene (5 bases). Trimming removed 0 bases at V and 2 bases at J, with 8 bases between. The CDR3 is 14 residues long. Germline V CDR1 and CDR2: SGHRS, YFSETQ. The CDR3 is CASSLGTTNYGYTF. The CDR3 DNA sequence: TGCGCCAGCAGCTTGGGGACAACCAACTATGGCTACACCTTC. Together with reference TRBV5-1 and TRBJ1-2, the CDR3 gives the full variable domain: KAGVTQTPRYLIKTRGQQVTLSCSPISGHRSVSWYQQTPGQGLQFLFEYFSETQRNKGNFPGRFSGRQFSNSRSEMNVSTLELGDSALYLCASSLGTTNYGYTFGSGTRLTVV.

The CDR3 coding sequence is TGTGCCAGCAGCCAAGCCAGTGGTGGCTTGATGAACACTGAAGCTTTCTTT. Protein sequence: CASSQASGGLMNTEAFF. J is TRBJ1-1 and V is TRBV3-1 (or the pseudogene TRBV3-2); D is uncertain. CDR3 length: 17 amino acids. The germline CDR1 and CDR2 sequences are LGHDT and YNNKEL (reference sequence). V shed 1 base and J shed 0 bases, with 15 bases lying between them.

Only a few counts were recorded for this clone. The chain has TRBV4-2 and TRBJ1-2; D unresolved. Trimming removed 0 bases from V and 4 bases from J, with 6 bases in between. The CDR3 sequence is 13 residues long. Germline loops: CDR1 LGHNA, CDR2 YNFKEQ. The DNA of the CDR3 is TGTGCCAGCAGCCAAGATCCCATCTATGGCTACACCTTC. It specifies CASSQDPIYGYTF.

The chain links TRBV7-3 to TRBJ2-2; D ambiguous. V was shortened by 2 bases and J by 6 bases, with 7 bases between the two germline ends. CDR1 and CDR2 from the germline V gene are SGHTA and FQGTGA. The CDR3 runs to 13 residues. The DNA of the CDR3 is TGTGCCAGCAGCTTACAGGTGGCCGGGGAGCTGTTTTTT. Translation gives CASSLQVAGELFF.

This clone was detected a few times. The rearrangement links TRBV18 to TRBJ2-1; TRBD2 aligns across 10 bases. The ends lost 1 base at V and 3 bases at J; junction bases unmatched: 6. Germline values: CDR1 KGHSH, CDR2 LQKENI. CDR3 length equals 17 residues. The CDR3 loop reads CASSPLMIAGGYNEQFF. The CDR3 bases are TGTGCCAGCTCACCACTCATGATAGCGGGGGGCTACAATGAGCAGTTCTTC.

The chain employs TRBV18 and TRBJ1-4; the match to TRBD1 covers 8 bases. CDR3 length: 17 residues. V lost 1 base, J lost 4 bases, and 8 bases stayed unmatched. Germline V gives CDR1 KGHSH, CDR2 LQKENI. CDR3 sequence reads: CASSPRPGGSDNEKLFF. Here the CDR3 DNA reads TGTGCCAGCTCACCACGGCCAGGGGGCTCAGATAATGAAAAACTGTTTTTT.

The chain couples TRBV24-1 to TRBJ2-2, with 10 bases identical to TRBD1. The CDR3 covers 15 residues. Germline CDR1 reads KGHDR; CDR2 reads SFDVKD. V dropped 4 bases and J dropped 5; count of bases not matched to a gene: 3. CDR3 nucleotide sequence: TGTGCCACCAGTGACTGGGACAGGGGTACCGGGGAGCTGTTTTTT. Translating it yields CATSDWDRGTGELFF.

This sequence joins TRBV5-6 and TRBJ2-3; tentative D call: TRBD2 (5 bases). CDR1 SGHDT and CDR2 YYEEEE come from the germline V gene. V was pared by 3 bases and J by 0 bases, with 17 bases between. CDR3 size: 17 residues. The CDR3 protein is CASSSPDWGTSTDTQYF. DNA for the CDR3: TGTGCCAGCAGCTCCCCGGACTGGGGTACCAGCACAGATACGCAGTATTTT.

The V and J genes are TRBV9 and TRBJ2-3; 9 positions match TRBD1. CDR1 and CDR2 from the germline V gene are SGDLS and YYNGEE. The CDR3 covers 15 residues. Trimming took 3 bases from V and 4 from J; bases not matched to a gene: 6. This CDR3 is CASSGGQGLSDTQYF. The CDR3, as DNA: TGTGCCAGCAGCGGAGGACAGGGGTTATCAGATACGCAGTATTTT. Drawing the rest from reference TRBV9 and TRBJ2-3, the complete variable domain is DSGVTQTPKHLITATGQRVTLRCSPRSGDLSVYWYQQSLDQGLQFLIQYYNGEERAKGNILERFSAQQFPDLHSELNLSSLELGDSALYFCASSGGQGLSDTQYFGPGTRLTVL.

V is TRBV28 and J is TRBJ1-2; tentatively, D is TRBD1 (5 bases). V was trimmed by 1 base and J by 4 bases, leaving 10 bases between them. The CDR3 covers 14 residues. CDR1 is MDHEN and CDR2 is SYDVKM in the germline V gene. CDR3 region: CASSLSGYPYGYTF. Written as DNA, the CDR3 is TGTGCCAGCAGTTTATCAGGGTATCCCTATGGCTACACCTTC.

This sequence joins TRBV6-5 and TRBJ1-2; D remains unclear. Between the trimmed V and J ends, which lost 4 bases and 7 bases, there was a span of 4 bases. The CDR3 is made up of 10 amino acids. CDR1 is MNHEY, CDR2 SVGAGI, per germline. The CDR3 DNA follows: TGTGCCAGCAGTTCCGTTGGCTACACCTTC. Residues: CASSSVGYTF.

V and J are TRBV6-6 and TRBJ2-1, with D possibly TRBD1 on 7 matching bases. The CDR3 loop spans 15 amino acids. V shed 6 bases and J shed 12 bases, with 24 bases lying between them. From germline, CDR1 is MNHNY and CDR2 SVGAGI (reference sequence). The CDR3 spells CASREEGQRYGWQFF. CDR3 sequence (DNA): TGTGCCAGCAGGGAGGAGGGACAGAGGTACGGTTGGCAGTTCTTC.